This entry concerns a single T cell receptor (beta chain). This record belongs to a study of blood T cell repertoires in COVID-19. Study context: PBMCs, B-cell-depleted T cells, or T cells were the source of the cDNA or gDNA that made up the material.

Germline V lookup: CDR1 LGHNA, CDR2 YSLEER. Trimming cost V 0 bases and J 5 bases; bases outside gene matches: 11. The CDR3 has 17 amino acids. Here immunoSEQ multiplex PCR was the method, and the copy in TCRdb shows in-frame clones only, minus some. Seen here are a few hundred thousand clones, roughly 88% observed once, and the top ten hold 1.6%. The receptor comes from a woman aged 30 to 39 with COVID-19, enrolled during active disease. The chain uses TRBV4-3 and TRBJ2-5, with 8 positions matching TRBD2. Sequenced sample: peripheral blood. The CDR3 here is CASSQDGRDSVWETQYF. The CDR3, as DNA: TGCGCCAGCAGCCAAGACGGGAGGGATAGCGTTTGGGAGACCCAGTACTTC.